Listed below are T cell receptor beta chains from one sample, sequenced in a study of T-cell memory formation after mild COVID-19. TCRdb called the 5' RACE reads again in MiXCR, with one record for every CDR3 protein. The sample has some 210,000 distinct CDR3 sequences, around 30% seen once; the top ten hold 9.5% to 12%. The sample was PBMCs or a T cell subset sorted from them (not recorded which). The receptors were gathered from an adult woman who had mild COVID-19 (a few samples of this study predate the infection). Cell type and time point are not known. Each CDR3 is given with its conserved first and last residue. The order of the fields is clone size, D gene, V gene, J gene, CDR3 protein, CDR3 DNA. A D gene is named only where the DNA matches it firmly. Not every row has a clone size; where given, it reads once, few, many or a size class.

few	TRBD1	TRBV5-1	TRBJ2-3	CASSTGQGGDTQYF	TGCGCCAGCAGCACGGGACAGGGTGGTGATACGCAGTATTTT
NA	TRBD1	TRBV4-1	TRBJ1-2	CASSPRQGAGYGYTF	TGCGCCAGCAGCCCGCGACAGGGGGCGGGTTATGGCTACACCTTC
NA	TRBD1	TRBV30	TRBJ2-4	CAWRERTGAKNIQYF	TGTGCCTGGAGAGAGCGGACAGGCGCCAAAAACATTCAGTACTTC
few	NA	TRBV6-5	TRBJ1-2	CASSNLYGYTF	TGTGCCAGCAGTAATTTATATGGCTACACCTTC
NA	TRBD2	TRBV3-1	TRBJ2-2	CASSHPRRLADPFNTGELFF	TGTGCCAGCAGCCATCCAAGAAGACTAGCGGATCCCTTTAACACCGGGGAGCTGTTTTTT
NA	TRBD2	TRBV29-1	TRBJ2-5	CSAGTSGETQYF	TGCAGCGCCGGGACTAGCGGGGAGACCCAGTACTTC
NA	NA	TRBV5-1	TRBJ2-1	CASIEGPNNEQFF	TGCGCCAGCATCGAGGGGCCTAACAATGAGCAGTTCTTC
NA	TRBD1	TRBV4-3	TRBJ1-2	CASSQETGDGYTF	TGCGCCAGCAGCCAAGAGACAGGGGATGGCTACACCTTC
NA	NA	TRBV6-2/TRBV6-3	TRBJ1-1	CASSRPVYTEAFF	TGTGCCAGCAGCAGGCCCGTTTACACTGAAGCTTTCTTT
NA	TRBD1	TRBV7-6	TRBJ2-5	CASSFDNPPGQGAQETQYF	TGTGCCAGCAGCTTCGACAACCCACCCGGACAGGGGGCGCAGGAGACCCAGTACTTC
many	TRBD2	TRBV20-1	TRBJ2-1	CSARDGTSGRNEQFF	TGCAGTGCTAGAGACGGGACTAGCGGGAGAAATGAGCAGTTCTTC
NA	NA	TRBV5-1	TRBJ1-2	CASSLYRGGFDGYTF	TGCGCCAGCAGCCTCTATAGGGGTGGTTTCGATGGCTACACCTTC
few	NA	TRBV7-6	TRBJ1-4	CASSSRGGNEKLFF	TGTGCCAGCAGCTCAAGGGGGGGGAATGAAAAACTGTTTTTT
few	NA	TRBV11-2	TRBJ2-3	CASSLDSAATGTDTQYF	TGTGCCAGCAGCTTAGATTCCGCTGCAACAGGCACAGATACGCAGTATTTT
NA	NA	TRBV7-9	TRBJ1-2	CAGPRCNYGYTF	TGTGCCGGTCCCAGGTGTAACTATGGCTACACCTTC
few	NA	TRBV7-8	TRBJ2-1	CASSLGLGPYNEQFF	TGTGCCAGCAGCCTAGGGTTGGGTCCCTACAATGAGCAGTTCTTC
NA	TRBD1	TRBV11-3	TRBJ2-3	CASSSQRTGWPDTQYF	TGTGCCAGCAGCTCACAGAGGACAGGATGGCCAGATACGCAGTATTTT
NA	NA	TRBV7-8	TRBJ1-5	CASSLGQVGGDGQPQHF	TGTGCCAGCAGCTTAGGACAGGTTGGGGGTGATGGGCAGCCCCAGCATTTT
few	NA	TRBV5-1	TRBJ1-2	CASSLESFSGYTF	TGCGCCAGCAGCTTGGAGTCGTTTTCTGGCTACACCTTC
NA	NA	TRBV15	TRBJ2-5	CATSRDLRDQETQYF	TGTGCCACCAGCAGAGATCTCAGAGACCAAGAGACCCAGTACTTC
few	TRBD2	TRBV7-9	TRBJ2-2	CASSLREVNTGELFF	TGTGCCAGCAGCCTGCGGGAGGTCAACACCGGGGAGCTGTTTTTT
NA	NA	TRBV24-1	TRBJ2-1	CATSAGRANNEQFF	TGTGCCACCAGTGCTGGCAGGGCAAACAATGAGCAGTTCTTC
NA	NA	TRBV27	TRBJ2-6	CASSLGPSRANVLTF	TGTGCCAGCAGTTTAGGCCCCTCTAGGGCCAACGTCCTGACTTTC
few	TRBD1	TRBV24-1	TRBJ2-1	CATSDDRGGNEQFF	TGTGCCACCAGTGATGACAGGGGGGGAAATGAGCAGTTCTTC
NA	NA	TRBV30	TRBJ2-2	CAWSLQDTGELFF	TGTGCCTGGAGTCTCCAGGACACCGGGGAGCTGTTTTTT
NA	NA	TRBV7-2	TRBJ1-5	CASSGGQPYSNQPQHF	TGTGCCAGCAGCGGAGGACAGCCTTATAGCAATCAGCCCCAGCATTTT
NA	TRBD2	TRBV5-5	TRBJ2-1	CASSPRSREGEQFF	TGTGCCAGCAGCCCCCGGAGTCGGGAGGGTGAGCAGTTCTTC
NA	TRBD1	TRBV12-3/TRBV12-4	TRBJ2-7	CASTGGQGAREQYF	TGTGCCAGCACCGGGGGACAGGGGGCGAGAGAGCAGTACTTC
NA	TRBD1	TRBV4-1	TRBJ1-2	CASSQLDRGANYGYTF	TGCGCCAGCAGCCAACTGGACAGGGGAGCTAACTATGGCTACACCTTC
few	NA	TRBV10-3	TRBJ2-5	CAISESAWEEGQYF	TGTGCCATCAGTGAGTCCGCCTGGGAAGAGGGCCAGTACTTC
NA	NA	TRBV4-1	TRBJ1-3	CASSQVRSSGNTIYF	TGCGCCAGCAGCCAAGTCCGGAGCTCTGGAAACACCATATATTTT
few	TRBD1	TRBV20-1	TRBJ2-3	CSASNPGQGSDTQYF	TGCAGTGCTAGCAATCCGGGACAGGGTTCAGATACGCAGTATTTT
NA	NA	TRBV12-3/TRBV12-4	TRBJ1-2	CASSPGLGYTF	TGTGCCAGCAGTCCGGGACTTGGCTACACCTTC
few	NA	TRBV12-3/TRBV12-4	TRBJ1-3	CASSGLRAAGNTIYF	TGTGCCAGCAGCGGCCTCAGGGCAGCTGGAAACACCATATATTTT
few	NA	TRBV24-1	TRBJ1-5	CATSDRAGSNNQPQHF	TGTGCCACCAGTGACCGCGCAGGGAGTAACAATCAGCCCCAGCATTTT
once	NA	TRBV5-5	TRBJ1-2	CASSSTDRRGYTF	TGTGCCAGCAGCTCGACCGACAGAAGGGGCTACACCTTC
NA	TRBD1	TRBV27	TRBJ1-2	CASSLWQGEGGYTF	TGTGCCAGCAGTTTATGGCAGGGGGAGGGTGGCTACACCTTC
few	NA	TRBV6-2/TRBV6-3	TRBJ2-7	CASSYNRPGTLREQYF	TGTGCCAGCAGTTACAATCGTCCCGGGACTCTTCGTGAGCAGTACTTC
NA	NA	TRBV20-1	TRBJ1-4	CSAREGTTNEKLFF	TGCAGTGCTAGGGAAGGTACAACTAATGAAAAACTGTTTTTT
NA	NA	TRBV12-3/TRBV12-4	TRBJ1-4	CASRRTAINEKLFF	TGTGCCAGCAGACGGACAGCCATTAATGAAAAACTGTTTTTT
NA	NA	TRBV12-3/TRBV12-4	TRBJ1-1	CASSPGGSTEAFF	TGTGCCAGCAGTCCTGGGGGGTCCACTGAAGCTTTCTTT
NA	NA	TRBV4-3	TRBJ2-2	CASSQNSIGTGELFF	TGCGCCAGCAGCCAAAACTCTATAGGAACCGGGGAGCTGTTTTTT
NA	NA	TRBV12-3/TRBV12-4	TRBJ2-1	CASSQLASNEQFF	TGTGCCAGCAGTCAACTAGCTTCCAATGAGCAGTTCTTC
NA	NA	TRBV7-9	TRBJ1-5	CASSLANTEQGQPQHF	TGTGCCAGCAGCTTAGCCAATACGGAGCAGGGTCAGCCCCAGCATTTT
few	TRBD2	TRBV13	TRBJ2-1	CASRASIAGPYNEQFF	TGTGCCAGCAGGGCCTCCATAGCGGGACCTTACAATGAGCAGTTCTTC
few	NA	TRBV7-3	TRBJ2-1	CASSAQKGPYNEQFF	TGTGCCAGCAGCGCCCAAAAAGGGCCCTACAATGAGCAGTTCTTC
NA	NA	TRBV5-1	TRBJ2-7	CASSPAGGHSSYEQYF	TGCGCCAGCAGCCCGGCTGGGGGGCACAGCTCCTACGAGCAGTACTTC
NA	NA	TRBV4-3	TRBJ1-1	CASSQLRHTEAFF	TGCGCCAGCAGCCAACTAAGGCATACTGAAGCTTTCTTT
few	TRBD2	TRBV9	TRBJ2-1	CASSEPGRGPYNEQFF	TGTGCCAGCAGCGAGCCCGGGAGGGGACCCTACAATGAGCAGTTCTTC
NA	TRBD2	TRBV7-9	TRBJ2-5	CASSLAETSGSGETQYF	TGTGCCAGCAGCTTAGCCGAGACTAGCGGGAGCGGTGAGACCCAGTACTTC
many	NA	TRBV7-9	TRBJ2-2	CASSPRTGGAGELFF	TGTGCCAGCAGCCCCCGGACCGGAGGGGCCGGGGAGCTGTTTTTT
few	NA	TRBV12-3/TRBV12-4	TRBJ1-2	CASTSRAGGHGYTF	TGTGCCAGCACCTCGAGGGCCGGGGGCCATGGCTACACCTTC
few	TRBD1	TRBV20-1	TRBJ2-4	CSAGDGQVAKNIQYF	TGCAGTGCTGGCGACGGACAGGTAGCCAAAAACATTCAGTACTTC